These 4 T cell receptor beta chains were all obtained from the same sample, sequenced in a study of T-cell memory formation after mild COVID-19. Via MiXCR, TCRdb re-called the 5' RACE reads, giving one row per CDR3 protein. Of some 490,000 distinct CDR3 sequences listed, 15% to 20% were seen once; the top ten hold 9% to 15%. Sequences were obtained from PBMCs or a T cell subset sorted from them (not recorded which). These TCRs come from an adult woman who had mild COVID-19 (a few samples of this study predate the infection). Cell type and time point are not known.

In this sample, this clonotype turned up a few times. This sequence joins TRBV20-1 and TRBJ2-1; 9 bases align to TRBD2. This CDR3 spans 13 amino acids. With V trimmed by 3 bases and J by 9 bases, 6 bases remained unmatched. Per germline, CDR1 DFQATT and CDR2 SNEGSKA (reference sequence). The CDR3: CSARDQTSGEQFF. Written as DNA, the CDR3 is TGCAGTGCTAGGGATCAGACTAGCGGTGAGCAGTTCTTC.

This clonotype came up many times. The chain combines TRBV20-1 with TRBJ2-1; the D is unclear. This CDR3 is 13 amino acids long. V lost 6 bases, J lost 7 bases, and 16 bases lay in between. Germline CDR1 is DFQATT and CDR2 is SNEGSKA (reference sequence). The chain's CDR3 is CSARIPAQNEQFF. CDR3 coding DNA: TGCAGTGCCAGAATCCCTGCGCAGAATGAGCAGTTCTTC.

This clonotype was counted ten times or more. CDR3 in amino acids: CASSPGTGKLNTEAFF. Here the CDR3 DNA reads TGTGCCAGCAGCCCTGGGACAGGGAAATTGAACACTGAAGCTTTCTTT. The chain uses TRBV7-9 and TRBJ1-1; 9 positions match TRBD1. The CDR3 contains 16 residues. J lost 0 bases, V lost 5 bases, and 7 bases had no gene match. From germline, CDR1 is SEHNR and CDR2 FQNEAQ (reference sequence). Based on the CDR3 plus reference TRBV7-9 and TRBJ1-1, the full variable domain is DTGVSQNPRHKITKRGQNVTFRCDPISEHNRLYWYRQTLGQGPEFLTYFQNEAQLEKSRLLSDRFSAERPKGSFSTLEIQRTEQGDSAMYLCASSPGTGKLNTEAFFGQGTRLTVV.

CDR3: CASSLGHGASGGLYNEQFF. In nucleotides, the CDR3 is TGTGCCAGCAGTTTGGGGCATGGGGCTAGCGGGGGCCTGTACAATGAGCAGTTCTTC. V and J are TRBV27 and TRBJ2-1, with 10 bases lining up with TRBD2. The CDR3 extends over 19 amino acids. Germline-derived CDR1 and CDR2 are MNHEY and SMNVEV (reference sequence). After removal of 3 bases from V and 4 bases from J, the junction contained 15 bases not matched to a gene.